The sequence of this T cell receptor beta chain was determined in a study of blood T cell repertoires in COVID-19. The germline CDR1 and CDR2 sequences are SGHVS and FNYEAQ. CDR3 length equals 13 residues. Trimming cost V 0 bases and J 5 bases, with 7 bases left between them. As processed by the authors: Reference gene primer amplification gave estimated nucleated cell counts. Clones were sequenced by immunoSEQ multiplex PCR, and TCRdb holds only the in-frame ones, with some missing. For V, J and clone size, that table is used; D and trimming come from the DNA. The sample shows 270,000 or so clones, roughly 83% of them seen only once. Seattle's enrolled individuals joined amid active infection and were then monitored longitudinally.

V is TRBV7-6 and J is TRBJ2-5, with D unclear. The sequencing sample was made of peripheral blood. This clonotype was sampled from a human donor with COVID-19, enrolled during active disease. The donor label of this sample is uncertain. The CDR3 coding sequence is TGTGCCAGCAGCTTAGCGGGCCGGGAGACCCAGTACTTC. Protein: CASSLAGRETQYF. The full variable domain, completed using reference TRBV7-6 and TRBJ2-5, is GAGVSQSPRYKVTKRGQDVALRCDPISGHVSLYWYRQALGQGPEFLTYFNYEAQQDKSGLPNDRFSAERPEGSISTLTIQRTEQRDSAMYRCASSLAGRETQYFGPGTRLLVL.